These 11 T cell receptor beta chains share one sample of origin, sequenced in a study of cytomegalovirus exposure and HLA in healthy donors. The primer mix had 60 Vbeta and 13 Jbeta primers. Libraries were prepared by immunoSEQ multiplex PCR; TCRdb keeps only in-frame clonotypes and omits some of them. The listing records about 78,000 clones. Material for sequencing was PBMCs. These TCRs come from a female donor in good health and CMV-seropositive.

The chain combines TRBV5-5 with TRBJ2-7; D possibly corresponds to TRBD2 (5 bases). The V gene lost 3 bases and the J gene lost 4 bases, with 8 bases spanning the gap. Germline CDR1 SGHKS, CDR2 YYEKEE (reference sequence). The CDR3 covers 12 residues. The CDR3, as DNA: TGTGCCAGCAGCTGGGGAGATTACGAGCAGTACTTC. This sequence encodes CASSWGDYEQYF.

The CDR3 reads CASSVGQAGANYGYTF. In DNA, the CDR3 is TGCGCCAGCAGCGTGGGACAGGCGGGAGCTAACTATGGCTACACCTTC. The J gene is TRBJ1-2, the V gene TRBV5-1; 8 nucleotides agree with TRBD1. Germline V lookup: CDR1 SGHRS, CDR2 YFSETQ. After removal of 4 bases from V and 0 bases from J, the junction contained 8 bases not matched to a gene. The CDR3 has 16 residues.

This chain joins TRBV18 and TRBJ2-7; 8 bases are shared with TRBD2. The CDR3 runs 13 residues. V dropped 3 bases and J dropped 6; count of bases not matched to a gene: 4. Germline values: CDR1 KGHSH, CDR2 LQKENI. The CDR3 nucleotides are TGTGCCAGCTCACCGGGACTAGAAGGCGAGCAGTACTTC. This codes for CASSPGLEGEQYF.

The chain joins TRBV11-2 to TRBJ2-7; TRBD1 matches at 8 bases. The CDR3 totals 12 residues. Germline-derived CDR1 and CDR2 are SGHAT and FQNNGV. Trimming cost V 4 bases and J 5 bases; bases outside gene matches: 1. CDR3 sequence: CASSSGGHEQYF. The CDR3 nucleotides read TGTGCCAGCAGCTCAGGGGGCCACGAGCAGTACTTC. Combining the CDR3 with reference TRBV11-2 and TRBJ2-7 gives the whole variable domain EAGVAQSPRYKIIEKRQSVAFWCNPISGHATLYWYQQILGQGPKLLIQFQNNGVVDDSQLPKDRFSAERLKGVDSTLKIQPAKLEDSAVYLCASSSGGHEQYFGPGTRLTVT.

In regard to this clone: Germline is not matched at one junction end, which may reflect a read error. Distinct nucleotide sequences in the sample also encode this CDR3. The gene calls are TRBV6-5 and TRBJ1-1; 7 bases align to TRBD1. The germline V gene has CDR1 MNHEY and CDR2 SVGAGI. This CDR3 has 14 amino acids. Here the CDR3 reads CASSVQGDSRKAFF. In nucleotides, the CDR3 is TGTGCCAGCAGTGTCCAGGGGGACTCTAGGAAAGCCTTCTTT.

The chain recombines TRBV9 with TRBJ2-3; tentatively, D is TRBD1 (6 bases). Germline loops: CDR1 SGDLS, CDR2 YYNGEE. This CDR3 contains 14 residues. Trimming shortened V by 0 bases and J by 1 base, and 6 bases separated the two germline ends. The CDR3 nucleotides read TGTGCCAGCAGCGTAGGGACAGGCACAGATACGCAGTATTTT. Translated, it gives CASSVGTGTDTQYF.

The chain employs TRBV9 and TRBJ2-3, with D possibly matching TRBD1 (5 bases). CDR1 SGDLS and CDR2 YYNGEE come from the germline V gene. This CDR3 is 15 amino acids long. The V gene lost 3 bases and the J gene lost 3 bases, with 14 bases spanning the gap. CDR3: CASSAQASSTDTQYF. CDR3 bases: TGTGCCAGCAGCGCACAGGCGTCTTCAACAGATACGCAGTATTTT.

The chain joins TRBV7-3 to TRBJ2-1, with 10 nucleotides matching TRBD2. The germline V gene has CDR1 SGHTA and CDR2 FQGTGA. This CDR3 is built from 15 residues. V shed 2 bases and J 9 bases; nucleotides not matched to a gene: 7. The CDR3 protein is CASSLFSSGSSEQFF. CDR3 nucleotide sequence: TGTGCCAGCAGCTTATTCTCTAGCGGGAGTAGTGAGCAGTTCTTC.

CDR3 sequence: CASSLEGVQPQHF. The CDR3 coding sequence is TGCGCCAGCAGCTTGGAAGGGGTTCAGCCCCAGCATTTT. J is TRBJ1-5 and V is TRBV5-1; D is possibly TRBD1 (5 bases). Germline V lookup: CDR1 SGHRS, CDR2 YFSETQ. Trimming took 0 bases from V and 6 from J, leaving 7 bases between them. The CDR3 loop spans 13 amino acids.

The chain recombines TRBV7-6 with TRBJ2-3, with TRBD2 as a possible D gene (6 bases). V was clipped by 5 bases and J by 0 bases, with 15 bases between them. The CDR3 runs to 16 residues. Germline lookup yields CDR1 SGHVS and CDR2 FNYEAQ. In DNA form, the CDR3 reads TGTGCCAGCAGCCCCGGAGCGGGCGGGAGCACAGATACGCAGTATTTT. Translated: CASSPGAGGSTDTQYF.

CDR3 nucleotides: TGTGCCAGCAGCTTAGCGGGCGACAGGGGGTACGAGCAGTACTTC. Translated, it gives CASSLAGDRGYEQYF. The chain carries TRBV7-9 and TRBJ2-7; 9 bases are shared with TRBD1. With 0 bases clipped from V and 4 bases from J, the junction kept 4 bases outside the gene matches. This CDR3 has 15 amino acids. Germline V lookup: CDR1 SEHNR, CDR2 FQNEAQ (reference sequence).